This entry features one T cell receptor (beta chain) sequence. Frequency alone marks this clonotype as medium-sized (0.01 to 0.1%); no count is stored. Which antigen it targets is not known. The CDR1 and CDR2 encoded by the germline V gene are MDHEN and SYDVKM. Its CDR3 holds 18 amino acids, cysteine through phenylalanine. No DNA sequence was recorded. The source of the sample is a study of human CD8 memory T cell subsets (dated by TCRdb to 2018 to 2021). Study-wide context: To assess how stem-like (TSTEM), progenitor exhausted-like (TPEX) and effector memory CD8+ T cell subsets are clonally related, the TCRbeta repertoires of these three subsets were compared. Six donors each provided TSTEM, TPEX and effector memory subsets, and TCRbeta repertoires were obtained from all six.

Study-level results and caveats: The stem-like TSTEM and TPEX subsets each shared clonotypes with effector memory cells, but the TSTEM and TPEX repertoires had minimal overlap with each other, suggesting distinct antigen spectra. Based on Chao1 estimates, TSTEM subsets appeared to have greater repertoire diversity than TPEX subsets, which could potentially reflect a broader range of specificities. Only TCRbeta chains were sequenced, and repertoire comparisons were based on a handful of donors, with testing performed by paired t-tests and Bonferroni correction. TSTEM and TPEX subsets showed similarly high normalized Shannon-Wiener diversity, whereas effector memory subsets were comparatively less diverse.

TCRdb names NextSeq 550 as the instrument used. A Human TCR Profiling Kit was used to prepare UMI-labeled 5' RACE TCRbeta libraries. Every TCRbeta library was prepared in parallel with an identical number of PCR cycles. As for the authors' bioinformatics: Between roughly 3,000 and 18,000 functional CDR3beta clonotypes were contained in each TCRbeta library. MIGEC 1.2.9 was used for UMI extraction and consensus assembly, with at least three reads per UMI being required. In-frame CDR3beta repertoires were extracted with MiXCR 3.0.3. Each sample was downsampled to 42,000 randomly selected UMIs before diversity metrics were computed in VDJtools 1.2.1. For the top 3,000 clones of each sample pair, the repertoire overlap metrics D, R and F2 were calculated in VDJtools. The reads went through TCRdb reprocessing, and each CDR3 protein sequence gets one entry with no DNA. These V and J calls derive from TCRdb rather than the authors' analysis. The sample table on file contains thousands of distinct CDR3 sequences. Together, the top ten hold roughly a quarter of the sample.

Early differentiated memory cells that were CCR7+ PD-1+ TIGIT+ and had dysfunctional, exhausted-like traits were classified as progenitor exhausted-like memory CD8+ T cells (TPEX). Peripheral blood mononuclear cells were isolated from healthy donor buffy coats by density gradient separation. The study enriched total CD8+ T cells through negative magnetic separation using EasySep or MojoSort CD8+ T cell isolation kits. For each subset, total RNA was extracted using an RNeasy Mini Kit from duplicate vials of more than 120,000 sorted CD8+ T cells. PBMCs were used either fresh or after being cryopreserved in fetal bovine serum containing 10% DMSO. CD8+ T cell subsets were sorted to purity by fluorescence-activated cell sorting on a FACSAria III.

The specimen was CD8+ T cells from PBMCs. This TCR was sampled from a human donor in good health. The V and J genes are TRBV28 and TRBJ2-5; without DNA, the TCRdb call of TRBD2 cannot be checked. The CDR3 corresponds to CASSLGQGASGRRETQYF.